The 16 T cell receptor beta chains in this list originate from one sample, sequenced in a study of blood T cell repertoires in COVID-19. Clones were read by immunoSEQ multiplex PCR, and TCRdb kept only the in-frame ones, dropping some. The sample yields some 45,000 clones, about 88% seen once. The sequencing sample was made of peripheral blood. The receptors here all came from a human donor in a cohort sampled during active COVID-19.

The chain is built from TRBV5-4 and TRBJ1-1, with TRBD1 matching 10 bases. The CDR3 covers 13 residues. Trimming removed 7 bases from V and 7 bases from J; junction bases left unmatched: 7. Germline loops: CDR1 SGHNT, CDR2 YYREEE (reference sequence). The CDR3: CASQDRGQDEAFF. CDR3 coding DNA: TGTGCCAGCCAAGACAGGGGGCAAGATGAAGCTTTCTTT. The full variable domain, rest sourced from reference TRBV5-4 and TRBJ1-1, is ETGVTQSPTHLIKTRGQQVTLRCSSQSGHNTVSWYQQALGQGPQFIFQYYREEENGRGNFPPRFSGLQFPNYSSELNVNALELDDSALYLCASQDRGQDEAFFGQGTRLTVV.

The chain carries TRBV29-1 and TRBJ1-2; TRBD1 agrees at 8 bases. The CDR3 runs to 15 residues. Germline assignment: CDR1 SQVTM and CDR2 ANQGSEA. V shed 6 bases and J 4 bases; nucleotides not matched to a gene: 13. The CDR3 DNA is TGCAGCGTCCACGCGACAGGGGAGGGGACCTATGGCTACACCTTC. Its protein is CSVHATGEGTYGYTF. The full variable domain, completed using reference TRBV29-1 and TRBJ1-2, is SAVISQKPSRDICQRGTSLTIQCQVDSQVTMMFWYRQQPGQSLTLIATANQGSEATYESGFVIDKFPISRPNLTFSTLTVSNMSPEDSSIYLCSVHATGEGTYGYTFGSGTRLTVV.

The chain employs TRBV7-6 and TRBJ2-3; D ambiguous. Germline CDR1 reads SGHVS; CDR2 reads FNYEAQ. V dropped 2 bases and J dropped 6 bases, with 15 bases sitting between them. The CDR3 has 15 residues. CDR3 protein: CASSLRAPLADTQYF. The CDR3, as DNA: TGTGCCAGCAGCTTAAGAGCACCCCTCGCGGATACGCAGTATTTT.

The chain employs TRBV6-5 and TRBJ2-3; D perhaps matches TRBD1 (6 bases). V lost 6 bases and J 6 bases, leaving 7 bases between the germline ends. Germline V CDR1 and CDR2: MNHEY, SVGAGI. This CDR3 contains 11 residues. This chain's CDR3 is CASRGADTQYF. CDR3 coding DNA: TGTGCCAGCAGGGGGGCGGATACGCAGTATTTT.

This clone was found once. The V gene is TRBV7-9, the J gene TRBJ1-4; 7 bases align to TRBD1. This CDR3 is 15 amino acids long. Germline trimming cut 5 bases from V and 4 bases from J; bases unmatched to any gene: 7. The germline V gene has CDR1 SEHNR and CDR2 FQNEAQ (reference sequence). As DNA, the CDR3 is TGTGCCAGCAGCGAACCGGGACAGATTAATGAAAAACTGTTTTTT. Translating it yields CASSEPGQINEKLFF.

This chain joins TRBV11-2 and TRBJ2-1, with 8 bases aligning to TRBD2. This CDR3 region has 16 residues. V was pared by 1 base and J by 7 bases, with 9 bases of the junction left unmatched. Germline-derived CDR1 and CDR2 are SGHAT and FQNNGV. This CDR3 is CASSLVHGGASNEQFF. Here the CDR3 DNA reads TGTGCCAGCAGCTTAGTTCACGGGGGGGCCTCTAATGAGCAGTTCTTC.

The V gene is TRBV12-2, the J gene TRBJ1-1; the table gives TRBD1 as D, unverified against the DNA. TRBV12-2 is tagged as a pseudogene. The CDR3 is 16 residues long. CDR3 in DNA: TGTGCAAGTCGCGCCCGGGACAGCTTCATGAACACTGAAGCTTTCTTT. Amino acid sequence: CASRARDSFMNTEAFF.

The rearrangement links TRBV7-9 to TRBJ1-2; D may be TRBD1 (5 bases). The CDR3 spans 15 residues. Looked up from germline, CDR1 is SEHNR and CDR2 is FQNEAQ (reference sequence). Trimming removed 0 bases at V and 7 bases at J, with 15 bases between. CDR3 region: CASSLALGDSSGYTF. The CDR3 DNA sequence: TGTGCCAGCAGCTTAGCGCTGGGGGACTCTAGTGGCTACACCTTC.

V usage is TRBV29-1 and J usage is TRBJ2-1; 12 bases map to TRBD1. Trimming cost V 8 bases and J 6 bases; bases outside gene matches: 14. Germline V lookup: CDR1 SQVTM, CDR2 ANQGSEA. CDR3 length: 16 residues. The CDR3 loop reads CSIDRVGDRGRNEQFF. In DNA form, the CDR3 reads TGCAGCATAGACAGGGTCGGGGACAGGGGGCGCAATGAGCAGTTCTTC.

The rearrangement uses TRBV7-9 and TRBJ1-1; D is unclear. Per the germline V gene, CDR1 is SEHNR and CDR2 is FQNEAQ (reference sequence). V was shortened by 5 bases and J by 4 bases, with 14 bases between the two germline ends. This CDR3 comprises 14 residues. The DNA of the CDR3 is TGTGCCAGCAGCGCTTCAGGAGGTATCACTGAAGCTTTCTTT. This translates into CASSASGGITEAFF.

This clone came up once. The chain uses TRBV30 and TRBJ1-4; 8 nucleotides line up with TRBD1. The germline V gene encodes CDR1 GTSNPN and CDR2 SVGIG (reference sequence). The CDR3 covers 16 residues. The junction had 11 bases not matched to a gene; V was cut back by 4 bases and J by 4 bases. The CDR3 sequence is CAWNRQGIRNNEKLFF. The DNA of the CDR3 is TGTGCCTGGAACCGACAGGGGATTCGGAATAATGAAAAACTGTTTTTT.

This clone was found a few times. The V and J genes are TRBV30 and TRBJ2-7; possible D gene TRBD1, 8 bases. Germline-derived CDR1 and CDR2 are GTSNPN and SVGIG (reference sequence). V shed 0 bases and J shed 3 bases, with 18 bases lying between them. This CDR3 has 16 amino acids. CDR3 in DNA: TGTGCCTGGAGTGTACACAGGGGGGGGACAAACTACGAGCAGTACTTC. Translated: CAWSVHRGGTNYEQYF.

The chain is built from TRBV7-9 and TRBJ2-7; TRBD1 agrees at 8 bases. This CDR3 spans 13 amino acids. V was pared by 3 bases and J by 3 bases, with 1 base of the junction left unmatched. CDR1 is SEHNR, CDR2 FQNEAQ, per germline (reference sequence). In DNA, the CDR3 is TGTGCCAGCAGCTTTGGGACAGGCTACGAGCAGTACTTC. Translating gives CASSFGTGYEQYF.

This clone appeared a few times. The gene calls are TRBV4-2 and TRBJ1-3, with D possibly being TRBD1 (5 bases). The CDR3 consists of 15 residues. V shed 1 base and J shed 0 bases, with 7 bases lying between them. Germline-derived CDR1 and CDR2 are LGHNA and YNFKEQ. The CDR3 loop reads CASSQAGGSGNTIYF. CDR3 nucleotides: TGTGCCAGCAGCCAAGCGGGGGGCTCTGGAAACACCATATATTTT.

The chain joins TRBV30 to TRBJ1-2; the D is unclear. The length of the CDR3 is 12 residues. CDR1 GTSNPN and CDR2 SVGIG come from the germline V gene (reference sequence). V lost 4 bases, J lost 5 bases, and 11 bases lay in between. The CDR3 coding sequence is TGTGCCTGGACTTACCAGGCGTATGGCTACACCTTC. Its translation is CAWTYQAYGYTF.

The gene calls are TRBV9 and TRBJ2-1, with a possible D match to TRBD1 (6 bases). The CDR3 has 16 residues. V was clipped by 3 bases and J by 1 base, with 14 bases between them. Germline V gene lookup returns CDR1 SGDLS and CDR2 YYNGEE. In DNA form, the CDR3 reads TGTGCCAGCAGCGCCCGGGACACACCATCCTACAATGAGCAGTTCTTC. This translates into CASSARDTPSYNEQFF. The complete variable domain, with remaining parts taken from reference TRBV9 and TRBJ2-1, reads DSGVTQTPKHLITATGQRVTLRCSPRSGDLSVYWYQQSLDQGLQFLIQYYNGEERAKGNILERFSAQQFPDLHSELNLSSLELGDSALYFCASSARDTPSYNEQFFGPGTRLTVL.